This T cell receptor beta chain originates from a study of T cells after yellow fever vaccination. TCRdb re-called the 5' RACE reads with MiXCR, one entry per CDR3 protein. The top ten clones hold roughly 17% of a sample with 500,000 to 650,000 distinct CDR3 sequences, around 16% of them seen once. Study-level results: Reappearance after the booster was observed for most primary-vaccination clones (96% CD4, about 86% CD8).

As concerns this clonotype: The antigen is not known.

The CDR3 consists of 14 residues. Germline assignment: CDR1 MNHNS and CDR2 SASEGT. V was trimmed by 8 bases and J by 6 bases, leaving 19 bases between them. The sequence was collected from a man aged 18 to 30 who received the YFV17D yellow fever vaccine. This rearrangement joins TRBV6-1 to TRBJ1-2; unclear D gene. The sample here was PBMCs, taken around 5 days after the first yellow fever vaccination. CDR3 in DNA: TGTGCCAGCTTTTCCCGATTTGGACTACATGGCTACACCTTC. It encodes CASFSRFGLHGYTF.